This entry concerns a single TCR beta chain. Its antigen is undetermined. Its ends do not fully match the called genes, so a read error is possible. The data are from a study of cytomegalovirus exposure and HLA in healthy donors. General study results and limits: In a later analysis, compared with equally common non-associated chains, HLA-associated beta chains were more expanded.

This CDR3 has 16 residues. The germline CDR1 and CDR2 sequences are SEHNR and FQNEAQ (reference sequence). PCR involved 60 Vbeta and 13 Jbeta primers. Profiling relied on immunoSEQ multiplex PCR, and the TCRdb table lists in-frame clones only, not all of them. The sample lists approximately 110,000 clones, 74% occurring once. This TCR was recovered from a woman in her forties or fifties in good health and CMV-seropositive. Material for sequencing was PBMCs. The V call is TRBV7-9, the J call TRBJ1-6; 7 nucleotides agree with TRBD1. This CDR3 is CSSSLSSAGQNSPLHF. CDR3 DNA sequence: TGTTCCAGCAGCTTAAGCTCCGCGGGACAGAATTCACCCCTCCACTTT.